The 5 T cell receptor beta chains reported below all come from one sample, sequenced in a study of blood T cell repertoires in COVID-19. TCRdb's table, derived via immunoSEQ multiplex PCR, lists solely in-frame clones and lacks some. The table shows fewer than 200,000 clones, with 87% occurring only once. Sequenced sample: peripheral blood. These receptors were taken from a woman between 65 and 79 years old with COVID-19, enrolled during active disease.

The chain links TRBV5-6 to TRBJ1-6, with D possibly being TRBD1 (5 bases). Trimming cost V 4 bases and J 12 bases, with 20 bases left between them. The length of the CDR3 is 15 residues. The V gene's germline CDR1 is SGHDT and CDR2 YYEEEE. The CDR3 sequence: CASSGDAGGEGPLHF. The CDR3 DNA reads as TGTGCCAGCAGCGGGGACGCCGGAGGGGAGGGACCCCTCCACTTT.

This clone has a single count. The chain uses TRBV7-9 and TRBJ1-1, with 8 bases that match TRBD1. Germline V CDR1 and CDR2: SEHNR, FQNEAQ (reference sequence). Trimming removed 7 bases from V and 1 base from J; junction bases left unmatched: 14. CDR3 length: 17 amino acids. The chain's CDR3 is CASTPLQGGFTNTEAFF. CDR3 in DNA: TGTGCCAGCACACCGTTACAGGGGGGATTTACGAACACTGAAGCTTTCTTT.

The chain joins TRBV19 to TRBJ2-1; 13 bases line up with TRBD2. With 7 bases clipped from V and 7 bases from J, the junction kept 13 bases outside the gene matches. This CDR3 spans 17 amino acids. Germline V lookup: CDR1 LNHDA, CDR2 SQIVND (reference sequence). CDR3 coding DNA: TGTGCCAGTAACACCGGGACTAGCGGGACGTGGTCGAATGAGCAGTTCTTC. This sequence encodes CASNTGTSGTWSNEQFF.

This rearrangement joins TRBV30 to TRBJ1-4; 9 nucleotides match TRBD1. The germline V gene encodes CDR1 GTSNPN and CDR2 SVGIG (reference sequence). J gave up 5 bases and V 3 bases, and 7 bases lay outside the gene matches. CDR3 length: 15 residues. The CDR3 nucleotides read TGTGCCTGGAGCCCCGGGGGGACAGGGAATGAAAAACTGTTTTTT. Translation gives CAWSPGGTGNEKLFF.

The gene calls are TRBV30 and TRBJ1-5; 7 positions match TRBD1. The CDR3 sequence is 13 residues long. Germline V gene data show CDR1 as GTSNPN and CDR2 as SVGIG (reference sequence). Trimming at V came to 4 bases and at J to 5 bases, leaving 5 bases not matched to a gene. The CDR3 bases are TGTGCCTGGAACAGGGGATTGGATCAGCCCCAGCATTTT. Translated: CAWNRGLDQPQHF.